The entry below describes one T cell receptor beta chain. Its antigen is still unknown. These data come from a study of graft-versus-host responses after intestinal transplantation. Sequenced by immunoSEQ multiplex PCR; TCRdb stores in-frame clones only, minus some. The repertoire holds some 120,000 clones, roughly nine tenths seen once, with approximately 0.22% in the top ten. Germline CDR1 is LGHNA and CDR2 is YSLEER. The length of the CDR3 is 18 residues. The V and J ends lost 0 bases and 6 bases, in that order; junction bases with no gene match: 13. This specimen was unstimulated CD4+ T cells sorted from spleen or lymph node cells, taken before transplant. V is TRBV4-3 and J is TRBJ2-5; 10 bases fit TRBD1. This clonotype originated in a human donor who was the organ donor for an intestinal transplant. The DNA for the CDR3 is TGCGCCAGCAGCCAAGATGGGGTAGGGACAGGGGTAGCAAAGACCCAGTACTTC. It encodes CASSQDGVGTGVAKTQYF.